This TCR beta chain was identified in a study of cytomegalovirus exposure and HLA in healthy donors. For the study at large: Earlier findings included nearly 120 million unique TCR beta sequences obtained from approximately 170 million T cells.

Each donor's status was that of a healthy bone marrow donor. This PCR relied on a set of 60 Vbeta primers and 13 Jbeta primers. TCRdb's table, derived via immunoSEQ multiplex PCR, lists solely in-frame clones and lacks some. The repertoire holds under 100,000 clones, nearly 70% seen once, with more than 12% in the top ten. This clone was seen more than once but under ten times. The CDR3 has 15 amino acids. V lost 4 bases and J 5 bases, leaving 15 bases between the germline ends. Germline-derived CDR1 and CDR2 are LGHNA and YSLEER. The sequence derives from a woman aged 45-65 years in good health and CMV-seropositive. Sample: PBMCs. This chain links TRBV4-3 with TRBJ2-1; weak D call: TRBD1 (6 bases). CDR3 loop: CASSRYRDTNNEQFF. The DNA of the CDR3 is TGCGCCAGCAGCCGCTACAGGGATACGAACAATGAGCAGTTCTTC.